Each of the 30 T cell receptor beta chains below was sequenced from the same sample in a study of T cell responses to AZD1222 COVID-19 vaccine. The table came from immunoSEQ multiplex PCR; TCRdb's copy has only in-frame clones and leaves some out. The table has around 140,000 clones, 90% to 95% seen once. This specimen was peripheral blood, taken 28 days after the second AZD1222 dose. The source is an adult who received the AZD1222 COVID-19 vaccine.

CDR3 region: CASSINGLRKEEQFF. For the CDR3, the DNA is TGTGCCAGTAGTATAAATGGCTTACGGAAAGAGGAGCAGTTCTTC. The chain joins TRBV19 to TRBJ2-1; D ambiguous. Trimming removed 2 bases from V and 10 bases from J, with 18 bases in between. CDR3 size: 15 residues. Germline CDR1 LNHDA, CDR2 SQIVND (reference sequence).

The CDR3: CASSEDLVYTDTQYF. CDR3 bases: TGCGCCAGCAGCGAGGATCTCGTATACACAGATACGCAGTATTTT. This sequence joins TRBV5-1 and TRBJ2-3; unclear D gene. The CDR3 contains 15 residues. V lost 4 bases to trimming and J lost 2 bases, with 14 bases between them. The germline V gene has CDR1 SGHRS and CDR2 YFSETQ.

The chain employs TRBV12-3 or TRBV12-4 and TRBJ1-4; D unresolved. This CDR3 has 13 residues. The V end was cut by 5 bases, the J end by 7 bases, with 11 bases between. Here the CDR3 reads CASSIFFGEKLFF. The DNA of the CDR3 is TGTGCCAGCAGTATTTTCTTCGGTGAAAAACTGTTTTTT.

The rearrangement uses TRBV7-2 and TRBJ2-1; 11 nucleotides match TRBD2. Germline V CDR1 and CDR2: SGHTA, FQGNSA. The J segment lost 6 bases and the V segment lost 5 bases, leaving 3 bases of the junction unmatched. This CDR3 has 14 amino acids. The DNA for the CDR3 is TGTGCCAGCAGCCTGGGACTAGCGGCCAATGAGCAGTTCTTC. This translates into CASSLGLAANEQFF.

This rearrangement joins TRBV2 to TRBJ1-3; possible D gene TRBD1, 5 bases. The CDR3 sequence is 13 residues long. Trimming stripped 11 bases from V and 2 bases from J, with 13 bases between. The V gene's germline CDR1 is SNHLY and CDR2 FYNNEI. CDR3 protein: CASIWGTGNTIYF. CDR3 sequence (DNA): TGTGCCTCTATATGGGGGACTGGAAACACCATATATTTT.

The rearrangement joins TRBV2 to TRBJ1-6; weak D call: TRBD1 (5 bases). The V end lost 5 bases, the J end lost 6 bases, and 17 bases lay between the germline ends. The CDR3 is made up of 16 amino acids. From germline, CDR1 is SNHLY and CDR2 FYNNEI. CDR3 in amino acids: CASSPPGQAGNSPLHF. CDR3 nucleotide sequence: TGTGCCAGCAGTCCCCCGGGGCAGGCCGGTAATTCACCCCTCCACTTT.

The chain uses TRBV30 and TRBJ1-5; D is perhaps TRBD1 (5 bases). Trimming took 0 bases from V and 0 from J, leaving 15 bases between them. CDR1 GTSNPN and CDR2 SVGIG come from the germline V gene (reference sequence). The CDR3 runs 17 residues. In DNA, the CDR3 is TGTGCCTGGAGTGTAGCCAGGGAACGAATTAGCAATCAGCCCCAGCATTTT. This translates into CAWSVARERISNQPQHF.

The J gene is TRBJ2-7, the V gene TRBV5-1, with D perhaps matching TRBD1 (6 bases). Trimming took off 4 bases at V and 11 bases at J, with 13 bases between the two ends. Looked up from germline, CDR1 is SGHRS and CDR2 is YFSETQ. The CDR3 runs to 11 residues. Written as DNA, the CDR3 is TGCGCCAGCAGCATCTCAGGGGACAAGTACTTC. This encodes CASSISGDKYF. The full variable domain, with the rest looked up from reference TRBV5-1 and TRBJ2-7, is KAGVTQTPRYLIKTRGQQVTLSCSPISGHRSVSWYQQTPGQGLQFLFEYFSETQRNKGNFPGRFSGRQFSNSRSEMNVSTLELGDSALYLCASSISGDKYFGPGTRLTVT.

The CDR3 DNA follows: TGTGCCAGCTCTAACATCGGACAGGGGAGCTCCTACGAGCAGTACTTC. Protein: CASSNIGQGSSYEQYF. The rearrangement uses TRBV18 and TRBJ2-7, with 9 bases aligning to TRBD1. CDR1 is KGHSH and CDR2 is LQKENI in the germline V gene. J was trimmed by 0 bases and V by 6 bases; bases with no gene match: 9. This CDR3 has 16 residues.

The chain is built from TRBV2 and TRBJ1-5, with no clear D. From germline, CDR1 is SNHLY and CDR2 FYNNEI. The length of the CDR3 is 14 residues. Trimming cost V 3 bases and J 5 bases, with 11 bases left between them. The CDR3 region has the DNA TGTGCCAGCAGTGAGCGGCAGGTTTATCAGCCCCAGCATTTT. Its protein is CASSERQVYQPQHF.

This clone was recorded only once. The chain has TRBV5-6 and TRBJ2-1, with 9 bases fitting TRBD1. There are 15 residues in the CDR3. Germline CDR1 is SGHDT and CDR2 is YYEEEE. Germline trimming cut 4 bases from V and 5 bases from J; bases unmatched to any gene: 7. CDR3 in amino acids: CASSDAGQGNNEQFF. CDR3 DNA sequence: TGTGCCAGCAGCGACGCGGGACAGGGTAACAATGAGCAGTTCTTC.

The CDR3 DNA is TGTGCCAGCAGCTTGCAGCGGGGGGGGCATTCACCCCTCCACTTT. Protein product: CASSLQRGGHSPLHF. The J gene is TRBJ1-6, the V gene TRBV5-4; possible D gene TRBD1, 6 bases. Trimming pared 1 base from V and 8 bases from J, leaving 13 bases between. This CDR3 is 15 amino acids long. In germline, CDR1 is SGHNT, CDR2 YYREEE (reference sequence).

The V gene is TRBV6-2 or TRBV6-3, the J gene TRBJ2-7, with TRBD2 matching over 9 bases. Germline lookup yields CDR1 MNHEY and CDR2 SVGEGT. Germline trimming cut 4 bases from V and 7 bases from J; bases unmatched to any gene: 5. This CDR3 spans 13 amino acids. CDR3 in DNA: TGTGCCAGCAGTTTTAGCGGGAGCTATGAGCAGTACTTC. This encodes CASSFSGSYEQYF.

The chain recombines TRBV6-5 with TRBJ2-1, with D unclear. Germline V CDR1 and CDR2: MNHEY, SVGAGI. Trimming left V 8 bases short and J 0 bases short, with 8 bases between. This CDR3 contains 13 residues. Written as DNA, the CDR3 is TGTGCCAGCGCCCCCCGCTCCTACAATGAGCAGTTCTTC. As protein: CASAPRSYNEQFF.

The chain carries TRBV5-1 and TRBJ1-3; D is possibly TRBD1 (6 bases). Looked up from germline, CDR1 is SGHRS and CDR2 is YFSETQ. V lost 4 bases and J lost 0, with 17 bases in between. CDR3 length: 17 amino acids. The CDR3 here is CASSNLGTKGSGNTIYF. The CDR3 DNA sequence: TGCGCCAGCAGCAATTTGGGGACAAAGGGCTCTGGAAACACCATATATTTT.

This sequence joins TRBV29-1 and TRBJ2-7; D is ambiguous. The CDR3 sequence is 11 residues long. The V and J ends lost 4 bases and 4 bases respectively, with 8 bases between them. CDR1 is SQVTM, CDR2 ANQGSEA, per germline. This CDR3 is CSVGDPYEQYF. The CDR3 coding sequence is TGCAGCGTTGGAGACCCTTACGAGCAGTACTTC.

This clone was detected only once. This chain joins TRBV21-1 and TRBJ1-2; the table gives TRBD1 as D, unverified against the DNA. TRBV21-1 is listed as a pseudogene. The CDR3 sequence is 13 residues long. CDR3 sequence (DNA): TGTGCCACGGGACAGGGTATGGACTATGGCTACACCTTC. Translation: CATGQGMDYGYTF.

The chain uses TRBV25-1 and TRBJ2-7; 11 bases map to TRBD1. V dropped 2 bases and J dropped 6; count of bases not matched to a gene: 3. The CDR3 consists of 14 residues. The V gene's germline CDR1 is MGHDK and CDR2 SYGVNS. This CDR3 reads CASSEPGQGVEQYF. CDR3 sequence (DNA): TGTGCCAGCAGTGAACCGGGACAGGGGGTCGAGCAGTACTTC.

The V call is TRBV19, the J call TRBJ2-7; a possible D gene is TRBD1 (6 bases). The CDR3 is made up of 13 amino acids. V shed 4 bases and J shed 6 bases, with 13 bases lying between them. Germline CDR1 is LNHDA and CDR2 is SQIVND (reference sequence). CDR3 region: CASSTQGFGEQYF. For the CDR3, the DNA is TGTGCCAGTAGTACACAGGGATTCGGCGAGCAGTACTTC.

This sequence joins TRBV5-1 and TRBJ2-3; 8 positions match TRBD1. CDR1 is SGHRS, CDR2 YFSETQ, per germline. J gave up 4 bases and V 0 bases, and 13 bases lay outside the gene matches. This CDR3 is 18 amino acids long. CDR3 sequence: CASSLGGLQGVVADTQYF. DNA of the CDR3: TGCGCCAGCAGCTTGGGAGGATTACAGGGGGTAGTAGCAGATACGCAGTATTTT.

This clone was detected once. The V gene is TRBV7-9, the J gene TRBJ2-5; D is undetermined. Looked up from germline, CDR1 is SEHNR and CDR2 is FQNEAQ (reference sequence). Deletions cut 5 bases from V and 4 bases from J, with 8 bases between. The CDR3 runs to 12 residues. For the CDR3, the DNA is TGTGCCAGCAGCCCCTCAGCAGAGACCCAGTACTTC. Protein sequence: CASSPSAETQYF.

The CDR3 reads CASSNQVPNYGYTF. DNA for the CDR3: TGTGCCAGTAGTAACCAGGTCCCTAACTATGGCTACACCTTC. V is TRBV19 and J is TRBJ1-2, with no clear D. Germline CDR1 reads LNHDA; CDR2 reads SQIVND (reference sequence). The V end lost 4 bases, the J end lost 0 bases, and 9 bases lay between the germline ends. This CDR3 region has 14 residues.

CDR3 in DNA: TGTGCCAGCAGCTTTAGGGATTCACCCCTCCACTTT. Protein product: CASSFRDSPLHF. The V and J genes are TRBV7-2 and TRBJ1-6; D uncertain. The germline V gene has CDR1 SGHTA and CDR2 FQGNSA. V lost 3 bases and J lost 8, with 5 bases in between. The CDR3 extends over 12 amino acids. The full variable domain, its missing parts supplied by reference TRBV7-2 and TRBJ1-6, is GAGVSQSPSNKVTEKGKDVELRCDPISGHTALYWYRQSLGQGLEFLIYFQGNSAPDKSGLPSDRFSAERTGGSVSTLTIQRTQQEDSAVYLCASSFRDSPLHFGNGTRLTVT.

Remarks on this clone: One end of the junction is discordant with germline, which a read error may explain. The V gene is TRBV5-1, the J gene TRBJ1-3; 9 positions match TRBD1. Germline V gene sequence: CDR1 SGHRS, CDR2 YFSETQ. The CDR3 runs to 14 residues. The CDR3 sequence is CASSLGQGEDTIYF. The CDR3 nucleotides read TGCGCCAGCAGTTTGGGACAGGGTGAAGACACCATATATTTT.

The rearrangement joins TRBV5-1 to TRBJ2-5; weak D call: TRBD2 (6 bases). The CDR3 has 13 residues. With 4 bases removed from V and 3 bases from J, the gap between germline ends came to 10 bases. Looked up from germline, CDR1 is SGHRS and CDR2 is YFSETQ. CDR3 DNA: TGCGCCAGCAGCGTTGGAGGGGAAGAGACCCAGTACTTC. It is translated as CASSVGGEETQYF.

The chain joins TRBV12-3 or TRBV12-4 to TRBJ2-7; D is uncertain. CDR3 size: 12 residues. Trimming shortened V by 6 bases and J by 5 bases, and 11 bases separated the two germline ends. In DNA, the CDR3 is TGTGCCAGCAGGGGCCCAGCTAACGAGCAGTACTTC. Protein: CASRGPANEQYF.

This clone appeared once. V usage is TRBV29-1 and J usage is TRBJ2-1, with TRBD1 identical over 11 bases. The J segment lost 3 bases and the V segment lost 0 bases, leaving 10 bases of the junction unmatched. The CDR3 consists of 18 residues. Germline V gene sequence: CDR1 SQVTM, CDR2 ANQGSEA. CDR3 nucleotides: TGCAGCGTTGAAGATTCCGGGACAGGGGGGAGCTACTACAATGAGCAGTTCTTC. It is translated as CSVEDSGTGGSYYNEQFF.

The rearrangement uses TRBV7-2 and TRBJ2-7; 11 bases are shared with TRBD2. The CDR3 has 18 residues. The V gene's germline CDR1 is SGHTA and CDR2 FQGNSA. Trimming cost V 5 bases and J 3 bases; bases outside gene matches: 15. The CDR3 reads CASSPREVAGGRGYEQYF. DNA for the CDR3: TGTGCCAGCAGCCCCCGGGAGGTAGCGGGAGGGAGGGGCTACGAGCAGTACTTC.

The V and J genes are TRBV30 and TRBJ2-1; 11 bases are a match to TRBD2. The trim removed 2 bases at V and 3 bases at J, leaving 9 bases unmatched. Germline V CDR1 and CDR2: GTSNPN, SVGIG (reference sequence). The CDR3 has 17 amino acids. The DNA for the CDR3 is TGTGCCTGGAGTCCCCTGGGGACTAGCGGCAGCTACAATGAGCAGTTCTTC. Translated: CAWSPLGTSGSYNEQFF. The full variable domain, with the rest looked up from reference TRBV30 and TRBJ2-1, is SQTIHQWPATLVQPVGSPLSLECTVEGTSNPNLYWYRQAAGRGLQLLFYSVGIGQISSEVPQNLSASRPQDRQFILSSKKLLLSDSGFYLCAWSPLGTSGSYNEQFFGPGTRLTVL.

This chain joins TRBV18 and TRBJ1-6, with 11 nucleotides matching TRBD1. V shed 3 bases, J shed 8 bases, and the junction held 6 bases outside the gene matches. CDR3 length: 16 amino acids. CDR1 is KGHSH, CDR2 LQKENI, per germline. CDR3 in amino acids: CASSPSGTGGDSPLHF. CDR3 in DNA: TGTGCCAGCTCACCCTCGGGGACAGGGGGGGATTCACCCCTCCACTTT.